Following are 22 T cell receptor beta chains from one sample sequenced in a study of blood T cell repertoires in COVID-19. The protocol was immunoSEQ multiplex PCR, while the TCRdb copy is restricted to in-frame clones and leaves out a portion. The sample carries 400,000 to 550,000 clones, around 89% recorded once. Sequencing input: peripheral blood. These receptors originate from a woman aged 25 to 39 with acute or convalescent COVID-19.

The chain carries TRBV28 and TRBJ2-2, with 9 positions matching TRBD1. This CDR3 contains 15 residues. Unmatched junction bases numbered 4, after V lost 6 bases and J lost 2 bases. Germline V CDR1 and CDR2: MDHEN, SYDVKM. This chain's CDR3 is CASREQGANTGELFF. The CDR3 bases are TGTGCCAGCAGGGAACAGGGGGCTAACACCGGGGAGCTGTTTTTT.

The CDR3 DNA sequence: TGTGCCAGCAGGGGAGGTGGCACAGATACGCAGTATTTT. Its protein is CASRGGGTDTQYF. The V call is TRBV28, the J call TRBJ2-3; D is possibly TRBD2 (6 bases). Trimming removed 6 bases at V and 1 base at J, with 8 bases between. CDR1 and CDR2 (germline): MDHEN, SYDVKM. The CDR3 contains 13 residues.

The V call is TRBV5-1, the J call TRBJ1-5, with D perhaps TRBD1 (6 bases). V was pared by 0 bases and J by 2 bases, with 9 bases between. The CDR3 sequence is 15 residues long. Looked up from germline, CDR1 is SGHRS and CDR2 is YFSETQ. The CDR3 here is CASSLAGAGNQPQHF. The DNA of the CDR3 is TGCGCCAGCAGCTTGGCAGGGGCTGGCAATCAGCCCCAGCATTTT.

The chain has TRBV6-5 and TRBJ1-2; D remains ambiguous. The CDR3 totals 12 residues. Trimming stripped 5 bases from V and 4 bases from J, with 8 bases between. The germline V gene encodes CDR1 MNHEY and CDR2 SVGAGI. The CDR3 nucleotides read TGTGCCAGCAGTCGAAGCCTCTATGGCTACACCTTC. It codes for CASSRSLYGYTF.

V is TRBV9 and J is TRBJ2-1, with TRBD2 identical over 10 bases. Germline V lookup: CDR1 SGDLS, CDR2 YYNGEE. After removal of 4 bases from V and 7 bases from J, the junction contained 20 bases not matched to a gene. The CDR3 is made up of 19 amino acids. CDR3 sequence: CASSTRHPKAGGQDNEQFF. In DNA, the CDR3 is TGTGCCAGCAGCACTCGACATCCTAAAGCGGGGGGGCAGGATAATGAGCAGTTCTTC.

This clone was seen more than once but under ten times. This sequence joins TRBV27 and TRBJ1-5; D is perhaps TRBD1 (5 bases). The CDR3 has 15 residues. V was cut by 3 bases and J by 0 bases, with 9 bases left in between. Germline CDR1 and CDR2: MNHEY and SMNVEV (reference sequence). Here the CDR3 reads CASSFGAYSNQPQHF. CDR3 DNA: TGTGCCAGCAGTTTTGGGGCGTATAGCAATCAGCCCCAGCATTTT.

This clone was counted between two and nine times. The chain employs TRBV6-6 and TRBJ1-1; TRBD1 is a possible D gene (6 bases). CDR1 MNHNY and CDR2 SVGAGI come from the germline V gene (reference sequence). Trimming took 6 bases from V and 2 from J, leaving 10 bases between them. This CDR3 comprises 13 residues. The CDR3 loop is CASSLRGNTEAFF. The CDR3 DNA follows: TGTGCCAGCAGCCTCAGGGGAAACACTGAAGCTTTCTTT.

The chain links TRBV5-1 to TRBJ2-2, with 7 positions matching TRBD1. The CDR3 sequence is 14 residues long. The junction had 9 bases not matched to a gene; V was cut back by 8 bases and J by 5 bases. Germline lookup yields CDR1 SGHRS and CDR2 YFSETQ. CDR3 sequence: CASETTGLTGELFF. The CDR3 DNA reads as TGCGCCAGTGAGACGACAGGGCTAACCGGGGAGCTGTTTTTT.

The V call is TRBV3-1 (or the pseudogene TRBV3-2), the J call TRBJ2-7; tentative D call: TRBD1 (6 bases). Per the germline V gene, CDR1 is LGHDT and CDR2 is YNNKEL (reference sequence). V gave up 4 bases and J gave up 6 bases, with 13 bases separating them. This CDR3 has 13 amino acids. The DNA of the CDR3 is TGTGCCAGCAGCCTGCGAACAGGGCGCGAGCAGTACTTC. Translating it yields CASSLRTGREQYF.

The chain is built from TRBV11-2 and TRBJ2-5, with D maybe TRBD1 (6 bases). This CDR3 is built from 13 residues. Germline V gene sequence: CDR1 SGHAT, CDR2 FQNNGV. Between the trimmed V and J ends, which lost 5 bases and 5 bases, there was a span of 12 bases. The CDR3 nucleotides are TGTGCCAGCAGCATACAGGGTGGCGAGACCCAGTACTTC. This encodes CASSIQGGETQYF.

The chain links TRBV7-2 to TRBJ1-5; D might be TRBD1 (5 bases). The germline CDR1 and CDR2 sequences are SGHTA and FQGNSA. This CDR3 is built from 15 residues. The V and J ends lost 5 bases and 6 bases respectively, with 17 bases between them. CDR3 DNA: TGTGCCAGCAGCAGCGGCAGCGGGCAGGGTCAGCCCCAGCATTTT. Its translation: CASSSGSGQGQPQHF.

The rearrangement links TRBV19 to TRBJ1-1; the match to TRBD1 covers 8 bases. Germline lookup yields CDR1 LNHDA and CDR2 SQIVND (reference sequence). The junction had 5 bases not matched to a gene; V was cut back by 3 bases and J by 2 bases. The CDR3 consists of 15 residues. DNA for the CDR3: TGTGCCAGTAGTATGGGACAGGCCAGAAACACTGAAGCTTTCTTT. It is translated as CASSMGQARNTEAFF.

This clone has a single count. The chain links TRBV30 to TRBJ1-2, with TRBD1 matching 9 bases. The germline V gene encodes CDR1 GTSNPN and CDR2 SVGIG (reference sequence). The CDR3 length is 13 residues. After removal of 2 bases from V and 7 bases from J, the junction contained 5 bases not matched to a gene. The CDR3 DNA sequence: TGTGCCTGGAGTTCATCGACAGGGGGTGGCTACACCTTC. This translates into CAWSSSTGGGYTF.

The V call is TRBV6-5, the J call TRBJ1-5; 10 bases match TRBD1. The germline V gene encodes CDR1 MNHEY and CDR2 SVGAGI. CDR3 length equals 15 residues. Trimming took 5 bases from V and 7 from J; bases not matched to a gene: 8. The CDR3 reads CASSRTGGRGQPQHF. In DNA form, the CDR3 reads TGTGCCAGCAGTCGGACAGGGGGAAGGGGGCAGCCCCAGCATTTT.

The genes are TRBV6-6 and TRBJ2-7; unclear D gene. This CDR3 is built from 13 residues. V was pared by 7 bases and J by 4 bases, with 14 bases between. Germline lookup yields CDR1 MNHNY and CDR2 SVGAGI (reference sequence). Written as DNA, the CDR3 is TGTGCCAGCATTGGATCCGGGTCTTACGAGCAGTACTTC. The encoded protein is CASIGSGSYEQYF.

The chain employs TRBV12-3 or TRBV12-4 and TRBJ1-3; the D gene is possibly TRBD1 (5 bases). Trimming stripped 3 bases from V and 5 bases from J, with 8 bases between. This CDR3 spans 13 amino acids. CDR3 residues: CASSFPDRNTIYF. The DNA of the CDR3 is TGTGCCAGCAGTTTTCCGGACAGAAACACCATATATTTT.

This clone was seen a few times. The rearrangement links TRBV11-2 to TRBJ2-5; tentative D call: TRBD1 (6 bases). The CDR3 sequence is 11 residues long. CDR1 SGHAT and CDR2 FQNNGV come from the germline V gene. Trimming removed 6 bases at V and 5 bases at J, with 7 bases between. In DNA form, the CDR3 reads TGTGCCAGCAGTACAGGGGAGACCCAGTACTTC. As protein: CASSTGETQYF.

The V and J genes are TRBV6-5 and TRBJ2-5; D perhaps matches TRBD1 (6 bases). The V gene lost 5 bases and the J gene lost 1 base, with 14 bases spanning the gap. The CDR3 is made up of 15 amino acids. Germline V gene lookup returns CDR1 MNHEY and CDR2 SVGAGI. The CDR3 region has the DNA TGTGCCAGCAGTAAAACCGACAGGTCCCAAGAGACCCAGTACTTC. This codes for CASSKTDRSQETQYF.

The rearrangement uses TRBV20-1 and TRBJ1-1; D is ambiguous. The CDR3 loop spans 10 amino acids. Germline lookup yields CDR1 DFQATT and CDR2 SNEGSKA (reference sequence). V shed 5 bases and J shed 8 bases, with 9 bases lying between them. CDR3 DNA: TGCAGTGCTGGGAGAGTGGAAGCTTTCTTT. Translating it yields CSAGRVEAFF.

The gene calls are TRBV2 and TRBJ1-4; no definite D call. From germline, CDR1 is SNHLY and CDR2 FYNNEI. The V end lost 1 base, the J end lost 0 bases, and 6 bases lay between the germline ends. The CDR3 contains 15 residues. CDR3 nucleotide sequence: TGTGCCAGCAGTGAAGGAGTTGCAACTAATGAAAAACTGTTTTTT. It specifies CASSEGVATNEKLFF.

This rearrangement joins TRBV7-3 to TRBJ2-1, with 9 bases matching TRBD1. There are 16 residues in the CDR3. Losses at the gene ends were 4 bases for V and 0 bases for J; bases not matched to a gene: 4. Per germline, CDR1 SGHTA and CDR2 FQGTGA. Here the CDR3 reads CASSSPTGGSYNEQFF. The CDR3 DNA reads TGTGCCAGCAGCTCCCCGACAGGGGGCTCCTACAATGAGCAGTTCTTC.

The rearrangement links TRBV23-1 to TRBJ1-3; 7 bases map to TRBD1. TRBV23-1 is given ORF status, its function remaining uncertain. CDR3 size: 18 residues. The ends lost 0 bases at V and 0 bases at J; junction bases unmatched: 8. The CDR3 region has the DNA TGCGCCAGCAGTCAATCAACAGGGGTTATATTCTCTGGAAACACCATATATTTT. Encoded protein: CASSQSTGVIFSGNTIYF.